The entry below describes one TCR beta chain. No antigen is known for it. Per-base qualities were not stored, and no clone one base away is much larger. This sample was included in a study of draining lymph node invasion in breast cancer (dated by TCRdb to 2019 to 2021). Looking at the study overall: Metastasis in lymph nodes was diagnosed using histology and cytokeratin immunohistochemistry and was confirmed with EpCAM/CD45 flow cytometry. A separate targeted assay used bulk TCR-beta CDR3 sequencing to compare sorted memory regulatory T cells with memory conventional CD4 T cells across breast cancer tissues. From each patient, matched non-invaded and tumor-invaded tumor-draining lymph nodes and the primary tumor were collected, and both Treg and Tconv subsets were profiled. The separate targeted TCR sequencing covered lymph nodes from five or six patients, with primary tumors sequenced for three of those patients. Results the study describes overall, beyond this receptor: The data could not determine whether Treg conversion took place in a particular organ or whether converted Tregs recirculated between nodes and tumor. In the targeted TCR-seq data, Tregs appeared to be more clonally expanded than Tconvs in all tissues, and lower diversity was found for both subsets in tumor than in lymph nodes. Some of the top 100 tumor clones were detected in invaded and non-invaded nodes, suggesting recirculation between tumor and draining nodes. TCRs shared between the Treg and Tconv subsets were viewed as suggestive of, but not proof of, a common clonal origin. The tumor top-100 clone tracking analysis was possible in only a couple of patients. Roughly 12-25% of Treg TCRs were shared with Tconvs per tissue, interpreted as suggesting peripheral Treg induction.

Library preparation used bulk RNA-seq. The listed sequencing device is Illumina HiSeq 2500. Regarding the original processing steps: For the separate targeted TCR-seq dataset, MiXCR version 2.1.5 with default parameters extracted and quantified CDR3 sequences from raw reads. The separate targeted TCR-seq dataset defined each TCR-beta clone by its combination of V gene, J gene and CDR3 sequence. In the separate targeted TCR-seq dataset, clones with fewer than three counts were first removed, after which only the 90% most strongly expressed clones per sample were kept. In the separate targeted TCR-seq dataset, Treg-Tconv overlap was calculated per tissue as the number of shared clones divided by the total number of Treg clones, multiplied by 100. Starting from the raw public reads, TCRdb applied fastp trimming at Q25, assembled clones with MiXCR and retained in-frame beta chains. Identical CDR3 proteins give one entry, which carries the most common genes and DNA. For this entry, the V and J calls and clone size follow TCRdb and not the study's own pipeline. The sample table contains approximately 1,200 distinct CDR3 sequences; only one count was recorded for under 75% of them. About 10% of the sample is in the top ten clones.

For memory regulatory T cells, the sort was based on CD4+ CD45RA- CD25high cells. Whether a tumor-draining lymph node counted as invaded or non-invaded depended on the presence or absence of metastatic tumor cells. Before staining and sorting, a Miltenyi Pan T Cell isolation kit was used to pre-enrich the T cells. Immunohistochemistry for estrogen receptor, progesterone receptor, HER2 and Ki-67 was used to characterize primary tumors. Fresh surgical tissue was processed within a few hours after surgery by being cut into small fragments. The tissue fragments were digested enzymatically for 15 to 25 minutes with Liberase TL plus DNase and were then passed through a 40-micrometer strainer. After DAPI live/dead staining, cells were sorted on a BD FACS Aria II at 98-99% purity. The sorted cells were lysed in TCL buffer, and a Norgen Single Cell RNA purification kit, including DNase treatment, was used to purify the RNA.

The source of this sequence is a female donor with luminal breast cancer. The sequencing input was sorted memory Tregs from a lymph node. Reading the label with the study, this specimen's cell subset or site is: CD45RA-negative sorted CD4+ T cells (memory Tconv or effector/memory Treg).

The CDR3 reads as follows: CASKHRYEQYF. In nucleotides, the sequence is TGTGCCAGTAAGCACCGATACGAGCAGTACTTC. The chain uses TRBV19 and TRBJ2-7; the D gene identity is not certain. For CDR1 and CDR2, the germline V gene (reference sequence) lists LNHDA and SQIVND. The CDR3 has 11 amino acids, counting the end cysteine and phenylalanine. Of the read, only the CDR3 DNA is kept; its 33 bases are in frame from base 1. Trimming takes 7 bases from V and 4 bases from J, and the germline ends sit 8 bases apart.